The 15 T cell receptor beta chains reported below all come from one sample, sequenced in a study of T cells in Graves' hyperthyroidism and ophthalmopathy. Researchers amplified the TCR beta CDR3 regions from RNA transcripts. The TCR CDR3 first-round RT-PCR relied on the HTBI primer set. Each CDR3 protein is one row after TCRdb ran MiXCR on the multiplex PCR reads. The sample lists hundreds of thousands of distinct CDR3 sequences; around a sixth were seen once. Input material: blood. The receptors come from a young woman with Graves' hyperthyroidism.

V and J are TRBV7-2 and TRBJ1-6; TRBD1 aligns across 9 bases. The germline gives CDR1 SGHTA, CDR2 FQGNSA. There are 14 residues in the CDR3. With V trimmed by 4 bases and J by 11 bases, 6 bases remained unmatched. The CDR3 reads CASSSGQGYPPLHF. The CDR3 DNA follows: TGTGCCAGCAGCTCCGGACAGGGGTATCCACCCCTCCACTTT.

This clonotype was seen ten or more times. This sequence joins TRBV12-3 or TRBV12-4 and TRBJ2-2; 8 nucleotides match TRBD2. After removal of 5 bases from V and 4 bases from J, the junction contained 6 bases not matched to a gene. CDR3 length: 15 residues. The CDR3 DNA follows: TGTGCCAGCAGTCACGGGGGGGCCGGCACCGGGGAGCTGTTTTTT. Translated, it gives CASSHGGAGTGELFF.

This clonotype was observed a few times. The J gene is TRBJ2-1, the V gene TRBV5-5, with 15 bases lining up with TRBD2. The V gene end was trimmed by 3 bases and the J gene end by 6 bases; junction bases not matched to a gene: 4. Germline V lookup: CDR1 SGHKS, CDR2 YYEKEE (reference sequence). This CDR3 is 16 amino acids long. This chain's CDR3 is CASSSGLAGGFNEQFF. The CDR3 nucleotides are TGTGCCAGCAGCTCGGGACTAGCGGGGGGCTTCAATGAGCAGTTCTTC. The full variable domain, completed using reference TRBV5-5 and TRBJ2-1, is DAGVTQSPTHLIKTRGQQVTLRCSPISGHKSVSWYQQVLGQGPQFIFQYYEKEERGRGNFPDRFSARQFPNYSSELNVNALLLGDSALYLCASSSGLAGGFNEQFFGPGTRLTVL.

This clonotype came up a few times. CDR3 region: CASSAPGRTRGEQYF. CDR3 bases: TGCGCCAGCAGCGCCCCGGGACGGACTCGGGGCGAGCAGTACTTC. This chain connects TRBV4-1 to TRBJ2-7, with D perhaps TRBD1 or TRBD2 (5 bases each). With 5 bases removed from V and 6 bases from J, the gap between germline ends came to 20 bases. The CDR3 consists of 15 residues. Germline lookup yields CDR1 MGHRA and CDR2 YSYEKL.

This clonotype was recorded at least ten times. The gene calls are TRBV5-5 and TRBJ2-1, with D unresolved. The CDR3 length is 15 residues. Trimming cost V 0 bases and J 10 bases, with 17 bases left between them. Germline lookup yields CDR1 SGHKS and CDR2 YYEKEE (reference sequence). In DNA, the CDR3 is TGTGCCAGCAGCTTGGCCTTACCGTCCCCAAGCGAGCAGTTCTTC. Encoded protein: CASSLALPSPSEQFF.

This clonotype has just a few counts. One end of the junction is discordant with germline, which a read error may explain. The chain has TRBV14 and TRBJ2-7; perhaps TRBD2 as D (6 bases). CDR3 length: 17 amino acids. Germline V gene sequence: CDR1 SGHDN, CDR2 FVKESK. The CDR3 bases are TGTGCCAGCAGCCAAGGCAGAGCGGGCTGGGGTATCGACGAGCGGTACTTC. Protein sequence: CASSQGRAGWGIDERYF.

This clonotype appeared many times. The rearrangement joins TRBV28 to TRBJ1-4; no reliable D call. Trimming took off 5 bases at V and 7 bases at J, with 17 bases between the two ends. The CDR3 runs to 15 residues. CDR1 MDHEN and CDR2 SYDVKM come from the germline V gene. DNA for the CDR3: TGTGCCAGCAGTCTTACAAACAAAAGAGGTGAAAAACTGTTTTTT. Translating it yields CASSLTNKRGEKLFF.

V and J are TRBV20-1 and TRBJ2-7; D gene unclear. There are 13 residues in the CDR3. V was clipped by 0 bases and J by 4 bases, with 10 bases between them. Germline CDR1 is DFQATT and CDR2 is SNEGSKA (reference sequence). In DNA, the CDR3 is TGCAGTGCTAGAGACCCTCCTGGGTACGAGCAGTACTTC. It specifies CSARDPPGYEQYF.

The V gene is TRBV6-1, the J gene TRBJ1-4; TRBD1 agrees at 8 bases. Germline CDR1 reads MNHNS; CDR2 reads SASEGT. Trimming removed 5 bases from V and 8 bases from J; junction bases left unmatched: 4. CDR3 size: 13 residues. DNA of the CDR3: TGTGCCAGCAGTAGACAGGGGAACGAAAAACTGTTTTTT. Encoded protein: CASSRQGNEKLFF.

This clonotype has more than one count but fewer than ten. The genes are TRBV6-6 and TRBJ2-1; 7 nucleotides line up with TRBD2. V lost 2 bases to trimming and J lost 2 bases; unmatched junction nucleotides: 6. From germline, CDR1 is MNHNY and CDR2 SVGAGI (reference sequence). The CDR3 length is 16 residues. The CDR3 loop reads CASSYASGTPYNEQFF. CDR3 in DNA: TGTGCCAGCAGTTACGCGAGCGGGACCCCCTACAATGAGCAGTTCTTC.

This clonotype has a count of ten or more. J is TRBJ1-2 and V is TRBV9, with 7 positions matching TRBD1. This CDR3 is 15 amino acids long. The germline V gene encodes CDR1 SGDLS and CDR2 YYNGEE. V lost 2 bases, J lost 7 bases, and 11 bases stayed unmatched. CDR3 sequence: CASSVLTGATGGYTF. CDR3 DNA: TGTGCCAGCAGCGTCCTTACAGGGGCGACTGGTGGCTACACCTTC.

The sample holds a few counts of this clonotype. The rearrangement links TRBV28 to TRBJ2-7; 7 bases line up with TRBD1. The CDR3 sequence is 14 residues long. In germline, CDR1 is MDHEN, CDR2 SYDVKM. The junction had 5 bases not matched to a gene; V was cut back by 5 bases and J by 1 base. CDR3 in DNA: TGTGCCAGCAGTAACAGGGGACCGTCCTACGAGCAGTACTTC. It encodes CASSNRGPSYEQYF.

This clonotype appeared many times. The chain is built from TRBV4-1 and TRBJ2-1, with 8 bases identical to TRBD1. This CDR3 has 17 residues. V was clipped by 0 bases and J by 3 bases; unmatched bases: 7. The germline gives CDR1 MGHRA, CDR2 YSYEKL. CDR3 bases: TGCGCCAGCAGCCAAGATCAGGACAGGGTAAGCTACAATGAGCAGTTCTTC. It specifies CASSQDQDRVSYNEQFF.

This clonotype was counted a single time. The V and J genes are TRBV5-1 and TRBJ1-1, with 8 bases matching TRBD1. The CDR3 extends over 16 amino acids. Trimming cost V 1 base and J 1 base; bases outside gene matches: 6. Germline V gene sequence: CDR1 SGHRS, CDR2 YFSETQ. The CDR3 DNA is TGCGCCAGCAGCTTGTCTCCCGGGACAGGGAACACTGAAGCTTTCTTT. Translation: CASSLSPGTGNTEAFF. The whole variable domain, remainder taken from reference TRBV5-1 and TRBJ1-1, is KAGVTQTPRYLIKTRGQQVTLSCSPISGHRSVSWYQQTPGQGLQFLFEYFSETQRNKGNFPGRFSGRQFSNSRSEMNVSTLELGDSALYLCASSLSPGTGNTEAFFGQGTRLTVV.

This clonotype occurred a few times. This chain joins TRBV11-3 and TRBJ2-7; TRBD2 matches 8 bases. Germline trimming cut 2 bases from V and 6 bases from J; bases unmatched to any gene: 3. The CDR3 covers 13 residues. The germline V gene encodes CDR1 SGHNT and CDR2 YENEEA. The CDR3 protein is CASSLRSGGEQYF. In nucleotides, the CDR3 is TGTGCCAGCAGCTTAAGAAGCGGGGGCGAGCAGTACTTC. Variable domain in full (rest from reference TRBV11-3 and TRBJ2-7): EAGVVQSPRYKIIEKKQPVAFWCNPISGHNTLYWYLQNLGQGPELLIRYENEEAVDDSQLPKDRFSAERLKGVDSTLKIQPAELGDSAVYLCASSLRSGGEQYFGPGTRLTVT.